These 9 T cell receptor beta chains share one sample of origin, sequenced in a study of T cell repertoires in cytomegalovirus infection. TCRdb ran MiXCR on the reads and lists one entry per CDR3 protein. The repertoire consists of roughly 81,000 distinct CDR3 sequences, with 3.7% occurring once and the leading ten covering under 5.5%. Material: PBMCs. All receptors come from a human donor in good health (CMV status not recorded). Some clones in this sample may be carry-over from other donors' samples.

The table lists this clonotype with a count of one. The chain uses TRBV11-3 and TRBJ1-1; D uncertain. CDR1 is SGHNT and CDR2 is YENEEA in the germline V gene. The CDR3 consists of 15 residues. Trimming took off 5 bases at V and 0 bases at J, with 13 bases between the two ends. CDR3 residues: CASSPKVKVNTEAFF. Written as DNA, the CDR3 is TGTGCCAGCAGCCCAAAAGTGAAGGTGAACACTGAAGCTTTCTTT. The complete variable domain, with remaining parts taken from reference TRBV11-3 and TRBJ1-1, reads EAGVVQSPRYKIIEKKQPVAFWCNPISGHNTLYWYLQNLGQGPELLIRYENEEAVDDSQLPKDRFSAERLKGVDSTLKIQPAELGDSAVYLCASSPKVKVNTEAFFGQGTRLTVV.

This clonotype was detected once. The chain employs TRBV7-2 and TRBJ2-7; 9 bases map to TRBD1. V gave up 1 base and J gave up 0 bases; unmatched junction bases: 7. This CDR3 region has 17 residues. Germline loops: CDR1 SGHTA, CDR2 FQGNSA. In DNA, the CDR3 is TGTGCCAGCAGCTTAGTGGCAGGGACAGGGTTCTCCTACGAGCAGTACTTC. This translates into CASSLVAGTGFSYEQYF.

This clonotype appeared many times. The J gene is TRBJ2-3, the V gene TRBV28; D might be TRBD2 (6 bases). The V gene's germline CDR1 is MDHEN and CDR2 SYDVKM. V lost 1 base to trimming and J lost 1 base, with 6 bases between them. The length of the CDR3 is 14 residues. For the CDR3, the DNA is TGTGCCAGCAGTTTATCGGGGGGCACAGATACGCAGTATTTT. Translation gives CASSLSGGTDTQYF. The full variable domain, rest sourced from reference TRBV28 and TRBJ2-3, is DVKVTQSSRYLVKRTGEKVFLECVQDMDHENMFWYRQDPGLGLRLIYFSYDVKMKEKGDIPEGYSVSREKKERFSLILESASTNQTSMYLCASSLSGGTDTQYFGPGTRLTVL.

This clonotype has at least ten counts. The J gene is TRBJ1-5, the V gene TRBV20-1; 7 bases are a match to TRBD1. The CDR3 spans 15 residues. V dropped 4 bases and J dropped 7; count of bases not matched to a gene: 13. Per germline, CDR1 DFQATT and CDR2 SNEGSKA (reference sequence). CDR3 loop: CSAKARQGDEQPQHF. CDR3 DNA: TGCAGTGCTAAAGCTCGTCAGGGGGATGAACAGCCCCAGCATTTT.

This clonotype was recorded many times. The chain couples TRBV28 to TRBJ1-4, with 7 positions matching TRBD1. Germline CDR1 MDHEN, CDR2 SYDVKM. This CDR3 is 16 amino acids long. V gave up 5 bases and J gave up 3 bases; unmatched junction bases: 9. The CDR3 nucleotides are TGTGCCAGCAGTCCCGAGGGGGACAGTCCTAATGAAAAACTGTTTTTT. Protein product: CASSPEGDSPNEKLFF.

The sample holds many counts of this clonotype. The J gene is TRBJ1-1, the V gene TRBV7-8; D remains ambiguous. CDR1 and CDR2 (germline): SGHVS, FQNEAQ. The CDR3 runs to 14 residues. V dropped 2 bases and J dropped 3 bases, with 10 bases sitting between them. This CDR3 reads CASSLTESYTEAFF. The DNA of the CDR3 is TGTGCCAGCAGCTTAACGGAAAGTTACACTGAAGCTTTCTTT.

V is TRBV25-1 and J is TRBJ2-2; D is perhaps TRBD1 (5 bases). Germline CDR1 is MGHDK and CDR2 is SYGVNS. The CDR3 runs to 15 residues. V was cut by 2 bases and J by 6 bases, with 13 bases left in between. The CDR3 DNA reads TGTGCCAGCAGTGAACAGGGTGGTCTGGCCGGGGAGCTGTTTTTT. Protein sequence: CASSEQGGLAGELFF.

This clonotype has at least ten counts. The gene calls are TRBV7-2 and TRBJ1-1; D uncertain. CDR1 SGHTA and CDR2 FQGNSA come from the germline V gene. The CDR3 has 13 residues. Trimming removed 2 bases from V and 7 bases from J, with 11 bases in between. The CDR3, as DNA: TGTGCCAGCAGCTTATCAATAGCGGTTGAAGCTTTCTTT. It encodes CASSLSIAVEAFF.

This clonotype was recorded at least ten times. This chain connects TRBV7-9 to TRBJ2-7; perhaps TRBD1 as D (6 bases). Trimming removed 1 base from V and 4 bases from J, with 26 bases in between. Germline values: CDR1 SEHNR, CDR2 FQNEAQ (reference sequence). The CDR3 is made up of 19 amino acids. The CDR3 sequence: CASSLEDMGPVGGSYEQYF. CDR3 DNA sequence: TGTGCCAGCAGCTTAGAGGACATGGGTCCCGTAGGGGGTTCGTACGAGCAGTACTTC.